This TCR beta chain was captured by sequencing in a study of T cell clonotyping in hematopoietic cell transplantation. Findings and limits, study-wide: Broader posttransplant TCR repertoire diversity was predicted by graft donor and pretransplant recipient Inverse Simpson Index values. At the given depth, recipient repertoires were over 95% de novo clonotypes. No sorting was done, leaving CD4 and CD8 contributions mixed. Pathologically expanded recipient clonotypes increased progressively from day 30 to day 180 as diversity fell.

Note on this clone: The antigen remains unidentified.

Generated by immunoSEQ multiplex PCR, the TCRdb table keeps only in-frame clones and is missing some. The sample lists 16,000 or so clones; about 90% were seen once. Trimming took off 8 bases at V and 7 bases at J, with 6 bases between the two ends. This CDR3 is built from 9 residues. Germline CDR1 SGHKS, CDR2 YYEKEE (reference sequence). The chain combines TRBV5-5 with TRBJ1-2; D unresolved. Sequenced sample: peripheral blood mononuclear cells. This receptor was taken from a man aged 40-55 years in good health. Some clones in this sample may be carry-over from other donors' samples. CDR3 bases: TGTGCCAGTGCTTCTGGCTACACCTTC. Translating gives CASASGYTF.